A single sample gave rise to the 26 T cell receptor beta chains below, sequenced in a study of molecular identifiers for immune sequencing clone quantification. Each CDR3 protein is one row after TCRdb ran MiXCR on the PCR reads. The data show around 460,000 distinct CDR3 sequences, about 25% seen once. Sequencing was carried out using naive CD8+ T cells from blood, with Jurkat cell RNA spiked in. This sample's subset: FACS-sorted CD8+CD4-CCR7+CD45RA+ naive T cells. Receptors were obtained from a human donor in good health. Some libraries in this study had Jurkat cell RNA spiked in.

This clonotype was detected a few times. V usage is TRBV6-2 or TRBV6-3 and J usage is TRBJ2-1; TRBD2 aligns across 13 bases. The V gene end was trimmed by 10 bases and the J gene end by 5 bases; junction bases not matched to a gene: 2. The length of the CDR3 is 13 residues. CDR1 MNHEY and CDR2 SVGEGT come from the germline V gene. This CDR3 is CAIGLAGDNEQFF. CDR3 sequence (DNA): TGTGCCATAGGACTAGCGGGGGACAATGAGCAGTTCTTC.

Details on this clonotype: A single base separates this from a much larger clone, so it may be a read error. The final CDR3 position lacks the conserved phenylalanine or tryptophan, pointing to a likely read error. The J gene is TRBJ1-1, the V gene TRBV7-9, with a weak D call TRBD1 (5 bases). The CDR3 loop spans 12 amino acids. Trimming stripped 4 bases from V and 6 bases from J, with 9 bases between. Germline V CDR1 and CDR2: SEHNR, FQNEAQ (reference sequence). The CDR3 loop reads CASSYGDAEAFL. DNA of the CDR3: TGTGCCAGCAGCTACGGGGACGCTGAAGCTTTCCTT.

As regards this clonotype: This may be a read error: a much more frequent sequence differs by one nucleotide. The chain links TRBV29-1 to TRBJ2-5, with D unclear. V lost 2 bases and J lost 1, with 11 bases in between. Germline V gives CDR1 SQVTM, CDR2 ANQGSEA. This CDR3 contains 14 residues. CDR3 DNA: TGCAGCGTTGAAAAAGGCAAAAGCCAAGAGACCCAGTACTTC. Encoded protein: CSVEKGKSQETQYF.

This clonotype appeared many times. J is TRBJ2-5 and V is TRBV6-6, with D perhaps TRBD1 or TRBD2 (5 bases each). Germline values: CDR1 MNHNY, CDR2 SVGAGI (reference sequence). This CDR3 region has 15 residues. V was cut by 2 bases and J by 0 bases, with 10 bases left in between. The CDR3 sequence: CASSYRGRDQETQYF. CDR3 nucleotide sequence: TGTGCCAGCAGTTACCGGGGCAGAGACCAAGAGACCCAGTACTTC.

V gene TRBV19 combines with J gene TRBJ1-1; D is undetermined. This CDR3 comprises 11 residues. V was pared by 11 bases and J by 7 bases, with 14 bases between. The germline CDR1 and CDR2 sequences are LNHDA and SQIVND (reference sequence). As DNA, the CDR3 is TGTGCCGCAGGTTATGCAGGTGAAGCTTTCTTT. Translation gives CAAGYAGEAFF.

The chain carries TRBV10-3 and TRBJ2-1, with D possibly TRBD1 on 5 matching bases. The V end was cut by 2 bases, the J end by 9 bases, with 11 bases between. This CDR3 contains 13 residues. CDR1 is ENHRY and CDR2 is SYGVKD in the germline V gene. CDR3 in amino acids: CAISEPLRGEQFF. In DNA, the CDR3 is TGTGCCATCAGTGAGCCCTTAAGGGGTGAGCAGTTCTTC.

In regard to this clonotype: This may stem from a read error, because a much larger clone lies one nucleotide away. It is unclear where the CDR3 begins or ends on the DNA, so no DNA is shown, and the CDR3 is as TCRdb lists it. V is TRBV7-2 and J is TRBJ1-5; TRBD1 was called by the table and not checked on the DNA. Germline V gene sequence: CDR1 SGHTA, CDR2 FQGNSA. The CDR3 numbers 14 amino acids, ends counted. The CDR3: CASSFGQGNQPPHF.

The chain has TRBV20-1 and TRBJ1-1, with TRBD1 identical over 7 bases. CDR1 is DFQATT and CDR2 is SNEGSKA in the germline V gene (reference sequence). Trimming cost V 2 bases and J 4 bases; bases outside gene matches: 10. The length of the CDR3 is 15 residues. CDR3 sequence reads: CSARPHRGGVTEAFF. DNA of the CDR3: TGCAGTGCTAGACCACACAGGGGTGGGGTCACTGAAGCTTTCTTT.

As concerns this clonotype: This CDR3 fails to terminate in the conserved phenylalanine or tryptophan, so it likely reflects a read error. V and J are TRBV6-2 or TRBV6-3 and TRBJ1-1; no clear D gene. The CDR3 spans 13 residues. The germline V gene has CDR1 MNHEY and CDR2 SVGEGT. The V gene lost 6 bases and the J gene lost 5 bases, with 13 bases spanning the gap. This CDR3 is CASRDEGWTEAFI. For the CDR3, the DNA is TGTGCCAGCAGGGACGAGGGATGGACTGAAGCTTTCATT.

This chain links TRBV29-1 with TRBJ2-1; D gene ambiguous. The CDR3 has 13 residues. The V end was cut by 4 bases, the J end by 0 bases, with 7 bases between. Per the germline V gene, CDR1 is SQVTM and CDR2 is ANQGSEA. For the CDR3, the DNA is TGCAGCGTTGCCGCGAACTCCTACAATGAGCAGTTCTTC. It yields the protein CSVAANSYNEQFF.

The sample holds a few counts of this clonotype. The rearrangement uses TRBV24-1 and TRBJ1-5; D gene unclear. V lost 4 bases to trimming and J lost 9 bases, with 9 bases between them. Per the germline V gene, CDR1 is KGHDR and CDR2 is SFDVKD. This CDR3 has 12 amino acids. The CDR3 sequence is CATSDPPGPQHF. The CDR3 DNA reads TGTGCCACCAGTGACCCACCTGGGCCCCAGCATTTT.

This chain links TRBV29-1 with TRBJ1-4; the match to TRBD1 covers 7 bases. This CDR3 region has 15 residues. Germline CDR1 SQVTM, CDR2 ANQGSEA. V was clipped by 4 bases and J by 2 bases; unmatched bases: 7. CDR3 sequence (DNA): TGCAGCGTTGTAGGAGGGGGCCCCACTAATGAAAAACTGTTTTTT. It specifies CSVVGGGPTNEKLFF.

This clonotype was detected only once. A read error may produce the germline difference seen at one junction end. V gene TRBV12-3 or TRBV12-4 combines with J gene TRBJ2-2, with D perhaps TRBD2 (6 bases). This CDR3 region has 15 residues. The CDR3 DNA reads TGTGCCAGCAACGGGAGAATTGAGGACACCGGGGGGCTGTTTTTT. It encodes CASNGRIEDTGGLFF.

The gene calls are TRBV27 and TRBJ1-1; 7 bases fit TRBD1. The CDR3 length is 17 residues. The trim removed 5 bases at V and 0 bases at J, leaving 12 bases unmatched. The V gene's germline CDR1 is MNHEY and CDR2 SMNVEV (reference sequence). The CDR3 DNA reads TGTGCCAGCAGTCTAACCCTACCGACAGGGATGAACACTGAAGCTTTCTTT. This gives the protein CASSLTLPTGMNTEAFF.

The V gene is TRBV6-1, the J gene TRBJ1-2; TRBD1 aligns across 9 bases. The CDR3 is 16 amino acids. Per germline, CDR1 MNHNS and CDR2 SASEGT. The junction had 9 bases not matched to a gene; V was cut back by 0 bases and J by 7 bases. The CDR3 reads CASSEAYDRGLFGYTF. CDR3 DNA: TGTGCCAGCAGTGAAGCTTATGACAGGGGGTTATTTGGCTACACCTTC.

This clonotype was recorded at least ten times. The chain recombines TRBV5-4 with TRBJ1-2; D ambiguous. Germline loops: CDR1 SGHNT, CDR2 YYREEE (reference sequence). The CDR3 is 15 residues long. V lost 4 bases, J lost 4 bases, and 17 bases lay in between. In nucleotides, the CDR3 is TGTGCCAGCAGCAAGGACTCTATCCCCATCTATGGCTACACCTTC. It yields the protein CASSKDSIPIYGYTF.

Notes on this clonotype: One end of the junction does not line up with germline, which may come from a read error. The chain joins TRBV12-3 or TRBV12-4 to TRBJ1-4; a possible D gene is TRBD1 (5 bases). The CDR3 has 15 amino acids. For the CDR3, the DNA is TGTGCCAGCAGTGCGAAGGACACCATTGGGGAAAGACTGTTTTTT. Residues: CASSAKDTIGERLFF.

This clonotype was counted ten times or more. The CDR3 DNA is TGTGCCAGCAGTTTTCAGGCCACAGATACGCAGTATTTT. It translates to CASSFQATDTQYF. The chain joins TRBV27 to TRBJ2-3; D call uncertain. Per the germline V gene, CDR1 is MNHEY and CDR2 is SMNVEV (reference sequence). The CDR3 runs to 13 residues. The V gene lost 3 bases and the J gene lost 2 bases, with 6 bases spanning the gap.

This clonotype was counted ten times or more. The chain employs TRBV18 and TRBJ1-1, with 8 bases matching TRBD1. J was trimmed by 8 bases and V by 2 bases; bases with no gene match: 7. Germline V gene sequence: CDR1 KGHSH, CDR2 LQKENI. There are 14 residues in the CDR3. CDR3 in amino acids: CASSPDRGAREAFF. The CDR3 DNA reads as TGTGCCAGCTCACCAGACAGGGGAGCTCGGGAAGCTTTCTTT.

Note on this clonotype: One base away lies a much larger clone, so this may be a sequencing read error. This chain uses TRBV30 with TRBJ2-3, with D maybe TRBD2 (6 bases). Germline V CDR1 and CDR2: GTSNPN, SVGIG (reference sequence). V lost 3 bases and J 8 bases, leaving 18 bases between the germline ends. This CDR3 comprises 14 residues. CDR3 residues: CAWSPAWGEGTQYF. CDR3 coding DNA: TGTGCCTGGAGCCCTGCCTGGGGGGAAGGTACGCAGTATTTT.

This chain uses TRBV12-3 or TRBV12-4 with TRBJ1-5; 7 positions match TRBD1. Trimming cost V 5 bases and J 3 bases; bases outside gene matches: 7. CDR3 size: 15 residues. CDR3 bases: TGTGCCAGCAGTGCCGGACAGGAGAACAATCAGCCCCAGCATTTT. Translation gives CASSAGQENNQPQHF.

This clonotype was picked up a small number of times. The CDR3 DNA sequence: TGTGCCAGCAGCCCAGCGGCCTATTCCTACGAGCAGTACTTC. Translation: CASSPAAYSYEQYF. V and J are TRBV7-2 and TRBJ2-7, with D perhaps TRBD2 (5 bases). CDR3 length: 14 amino acids. Germline V gene lookup returns CDR1 SGHTA and CDR2 FQGNSA. Trimming removed 5 bases at V and 1 base at J, with 12 bases between.

The gene calls are TRBV4-1 and TRBJ2-1; TRBD2 matches at 10 bases. The length of the CDR3 is 19 residues. Germline-derived CDR1 and CDR2 are MGHRA and YSYEKL. V dropped 11 bases and J dropped 9; count of bases not matched to a gene: 28. Written as DNA, the CDR3 is TGCGCCCGCCGCCTCTTTAGCGGGGGGCCCGGACCCCCCCTCGGTGAGCAGTTCTTC. It encodes CARRLFSGGPGPPLGEQFF.

This clonotype was found a few times. This chain uses TRBV7-9 with TRBJ1-5; TRBD1 aligns across 9 bases. The germline gives CDR1 SEHNR, CDR2 FQNEAQ (reference sequence). This CDR3 has 15 amino acids. V shed 5 bases and J 5 bases; nucleotides not matched to a gene: 7. CDR3 in amino acids: CASSSRTGEDQPQHF. In DNA form, the CDR3 reads TGTGCCAGCAGCAGCAGGACAGGGGAGGATCAGCCCCAGCATTTT.

Only a few counts were recorded for this clonotype. This rearrangement joins TRBV30 to TRBJ1-1; a possible D gene is TRBD1 (6 bases). The V and J ends lost 1 base and 5 bases respectively, with 17 bases between them. The CDR3 extends over 15 amino acids. The germline gives CDR1 GTSNPN, CDR2 SVGIG (reference sequence). This chain's CDR3 is CAWSEQTGPWTEAFF. The CDR3 coding sequence is TGTGCCTGGAGTGAACAGACAGGCCCCTGGACTGAAGCTTTCTTT.

V usage is TRBV19 and J usage is TRBJ2-5; D might be TRBD1 (5 bases). V lost 8 bases, J lost 1 base, and 20 bases lay in between. This CDR3 is 16 amino acids long. Germline values: CDR1 LNHDA, CDR2 SQIVND (reference sequence). For the CDR3, the DNA is TGTGCCAGTGCCCTTGGTGCAGGGAATAGCCAAGAGACCCAGTACTTC. It codes for CASALGAGNSQETQYF.